The clone carrying this T cell receptor beta chain has a single count. Its antigen remains unknown. The sample is drawn from a study of PD-1 blockade in classical Hodgkin lymphoma. Findings and limits, study-wide: CD4+ TCR diversity, unlike CD8+, climbed significantly by C4D1.

The assay was immunoSEQ multiplex PCR, and TCRdb's table has in-frame clones only and misses some. The sample has 31,000 or so clones, about two thirds seen once. Brentuximab vedotin exposure varied, and every patient relapsed after autologous stem cell transplantation. Trimming left V 5 bases short and J 7 bases short, with 11 bases between. The CDR3 covers 13 residues. Germline assignment: CDR1 MDHEN and CDR2 SYDVKM. The chain links TRBV28 to TRBJ1-4, with a tentative D call TRBD1 (5 bases). The sequenced sample was peripheral blood mononuclear cells (PBMCs), obtained before the second cycle of nivolumab. The clonotype comes from a human donor with classical Hodgkin lymphoma. In DNA, the CDR3 is TGTGCCAGCAGTGCCGGGACGTCTGAAAAACTGTTTTTT. Translating gives CASSAGTSEKLFF.